The clone carrying this T cell receptor beta chain has only a few counts. Positively selected for CCR7, the CD45RO-negative cells used as naive CD8 cells excluded terminally differentiated effector memory CD45RA+ cells. For sorted subsets, 150 to 200 ng DNA per replicate equaled around 28,000 T cell genomes. Repertoires were generated with immunoSEQ multiplex PCR, while TCRdb's copy carries only in-frame clones and drops some. The repertoire has some 800,000 clones, 92% of them found once; the top ten carry 24%. With 7 bases removed from V and 2 bases from J, the gap between germline ends came to 11 bases. The CDR3 is 13 residues long. From germline, CDR1 is SEHNR and CDR2 FQNEAQ (reference sequence). This entry comes from a study of shared clonotypes between healthy human individuals. Study-wide context: The study used three CD4 naive, three CD4 memory, two CD8 naive and one CD8 memory plate per donor.

The genes are TRBV7-9 and TRBJ2-5, with D tentatively TRBD2 (5 bases). The sequence came from a man younger than 45 in good health. Specimen: naive CD8+ T cells sorted from blood. The CDR3 here is CASILGGQETQYF. As DNA, the CDR3 is TGTGCCAGCATCCTAGGAGGACAAGAGACCCAGTACTTC.